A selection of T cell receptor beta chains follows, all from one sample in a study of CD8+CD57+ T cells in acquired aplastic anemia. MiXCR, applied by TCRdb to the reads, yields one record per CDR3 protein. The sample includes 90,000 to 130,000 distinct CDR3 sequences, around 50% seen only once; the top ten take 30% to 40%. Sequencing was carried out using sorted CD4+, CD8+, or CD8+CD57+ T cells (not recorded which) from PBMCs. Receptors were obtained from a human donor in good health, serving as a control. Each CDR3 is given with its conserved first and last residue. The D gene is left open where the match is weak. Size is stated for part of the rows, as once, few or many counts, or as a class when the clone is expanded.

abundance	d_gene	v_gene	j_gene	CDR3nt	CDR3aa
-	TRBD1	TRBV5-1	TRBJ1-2	TGCGCCAGCAGCTTGGGGGGACAGGGGGCAGAGGGCTACACCTTC	CASSLGGQGAEGYTF
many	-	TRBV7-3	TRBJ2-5	TGTGCCAGCAGCTTACTGGGGGGAGACCAAGAGACCCAGTACTTC	CASSLLGGDQETQYF
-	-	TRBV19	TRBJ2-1	TGTGCCAGTACCGAGATCGGTGGTAGTCGCCACAATGAGCAGTTCTTC	CASTEIGGSRHNEQFF
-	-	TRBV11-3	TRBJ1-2	TGTGCCAGCAGCGCAAGACAGGATGGCCACTATGGCTACACCTTC	CASSARQDGHYGYTF
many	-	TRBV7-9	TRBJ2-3	TGTGCCAGCAGCTTAGCAATATCGCAGGCTAGCACAGATACGCAGTATTTT	CASSLAISQASTDTQYF
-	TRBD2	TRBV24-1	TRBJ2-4	TGTGCCACCAGTGCCTCGCCTAGCGGGGGGAAGGACATTCAGTACTTC	CATSASPSGGKDIQYF
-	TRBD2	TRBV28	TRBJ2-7	TGTGCCAGCAGCCCCCCGTGGGGGGGTTACGAGCAGTACTTC	CASSPPWGGYEQYF
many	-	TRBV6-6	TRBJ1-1	TGTGCCAGCAGTTACGAAGAGACTGAAGCTTTCTTT	CASSYEETEAFF
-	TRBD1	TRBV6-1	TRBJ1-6	TGTGCCAGCAGTGAAGTCGGACAGGGGAGGTCACCCCTCCACTTT	CASSEVGQGRSPLHF
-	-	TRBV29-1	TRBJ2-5	TGCAGCTGCAATACCGGGGACTGGGGTGAGGAGACCCAGTACTTC	CSCNTGDWGEETQYF
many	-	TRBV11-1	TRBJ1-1	TGTGCCAGCAGCTTTACTCGGGGTACCGCCGTAACAGGAGCTTTCTTT	CASSFTRGTAVTGAFF
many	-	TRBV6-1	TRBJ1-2	TGTGCCAGCAGTGAAAGGGTCACCTATGGCTACACCTTC	CASSERVTYGYTF
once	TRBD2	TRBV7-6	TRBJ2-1	TGTGTCAGCAGCCCTCCGTTGGTACTAGCGGGGCGTACTAAGCAGTTCTTC	CVSSPPLVLAGRTKQFF
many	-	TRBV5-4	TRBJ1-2	TGTGCCAGCGTAGAGGGGGACTATGGCTACACCTTC	CASVEGDYGYTF
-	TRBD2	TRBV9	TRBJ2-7	TGTGCCATCAGCTTGGGAGGGGAGACCTACGAGCAGTACTTC	CAISLGGETYEQYF
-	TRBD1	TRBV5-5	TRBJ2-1	TGTGCCAGCAGCAAGAGCGGGACAGGGCCCGAGCAGTTCTTC	CASSKSGTGPEQFF
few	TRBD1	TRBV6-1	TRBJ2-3	TGTGCCAGCAGTACCCCGACAGGGGAGTTCACAGATACGCAGTATTTT	CASSTPTGEFTDTQYF
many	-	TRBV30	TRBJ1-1	TGTGCCTGGAGTGTTGGAGCAGGTAACACTGAAGCTTTCTTT	CAWSVGAGNTEAFF
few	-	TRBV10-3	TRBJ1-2	TGTGCCATCCTGGGCACCTATGGCTACACCTTC	CAILGTYGYTF
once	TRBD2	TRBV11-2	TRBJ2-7	TGTGCCAGCAGCTTAGAACCGACTAGCATCTACGAGCAGTACTTC	CASSLEPTSIYEQYF
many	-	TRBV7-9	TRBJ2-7	TGTGCCAGCAGCCCCCTCTTATCCTACGAGCAGTACTTC	CASSPLLSYEQYF
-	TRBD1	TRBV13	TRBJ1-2	TGTGCCAGCAGCTCCATCGGGACAGGGGGATTCTTC	CASSSIGTGGFF
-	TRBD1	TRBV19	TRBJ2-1	TGTGCCAGTAGTCCGGGACAGGGGGCGAGCGGTGAGCAGTTCTTC	CASSPGQGASGEQFF
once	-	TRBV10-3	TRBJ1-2	TGTGCCATCAGTGATTGGGGGCACTATGGCTACACCTTC	CAISDWGHYGYTF
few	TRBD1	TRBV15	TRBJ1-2	TGTGCCACCAGCAGGGACACAGGGGTCCTCTATGGCTACACCTTC	CATSRDTGVLYGYTF
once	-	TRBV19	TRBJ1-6	TGTGCCAGTAGTGGCGGTCAGGGTAACTTACCCCTCCACTTT	CASSGGQGNLPLHF
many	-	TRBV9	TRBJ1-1	TGTGCCAGCAGCGTGCAAGGGCATGACACTGAAGCTTTCTTT	CASSVQGHDTEAFF
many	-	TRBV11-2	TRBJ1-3	TGTGCCAGCAGCTTAGGTGACTCTGGAAACACCATATATTTT	CASSLGDSGNTIYF
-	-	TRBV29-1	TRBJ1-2	TGCAGCGTCCTGAGGGGGGTGCGTGGCTACACCTTC	CSVLRGVRGYTF
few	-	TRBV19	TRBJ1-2	TGTGCCAGTATTGACCTCCCTATGGGGCCTCACTATGGCTACACCTTC	CASIDLPMGPHYGYTF
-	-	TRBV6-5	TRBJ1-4	TGTGCCAGCAGTTACTATCCCCAGAGTGAAAAACTGTTTTTT	CASSYYPQSEKLFF
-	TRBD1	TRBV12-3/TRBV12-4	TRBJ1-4	TGTGCCAGCGGAGACAGGGGGGGTGAAAAACTGTTTTTT	CASGDRGGEKLFF
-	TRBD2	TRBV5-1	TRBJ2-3	TGCGCCAGCCAGCCTCCGGGACTAACCAACACAGATACGCAGTATTTT	CASQPPGLTNTDTQYF
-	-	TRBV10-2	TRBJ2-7	TGCGCCAGCGGGAGGACCCACGAGCAGTACTTC	CASGRTHEQYF
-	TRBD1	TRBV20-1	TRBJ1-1	TGCAGTGCAGACACAGGACAGGGGACATTAAGTGAAGCTTTCTTT	CSADTGQGTLSEAFF
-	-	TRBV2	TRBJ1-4	TGTGCCGGAGGCCGGACTTCAACTAATGAAAAACTGTTTTTT	CAGGRTSTNEKLFF
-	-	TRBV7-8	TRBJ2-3	TGTGCCAGCAGCTTGAGTTTAGGGGGTCCCGGGGGAGATACGCAGTATTTT	CASSLSLGGPGGDTQYF
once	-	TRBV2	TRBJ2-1	TGTGCCAGCGCCGCCCGATGGACAACCGGGAATGAGCAGTTCTTC	CASAARWTTGNEQFF
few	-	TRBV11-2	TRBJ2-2	TGTGCCAGCAGCTTAGTGGCCGGCGGCGGGGAGCTGTTTTTT	CASSLVAGGGELFF
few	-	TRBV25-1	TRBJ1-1	TGTGCCAGCAGTGGGGGGGCCCGGGCTGAAGCTTTCTTT	CASSGGARAEAFF
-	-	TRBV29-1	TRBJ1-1	TGCAGCGTTGATTCCAGGGTGGGTTTCGGTCTGAACACTGAAGCTTTCTTT	CSVDSRVGFGLNTEAFF
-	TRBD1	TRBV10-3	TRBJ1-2	TGTGCTATCAGTGAGCCTCCAGGATTGAGGGGGCTTTATGGCTACACCTTC	CAISEPPGLRGLYGYTF
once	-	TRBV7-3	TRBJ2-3	TGTGCCAGCAGCCCCAGCCAGAGGGATACGCAGTATTTT	CASSPSQRDTQYF
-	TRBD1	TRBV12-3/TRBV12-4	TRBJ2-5	TGTGCCAGCAGCCTATCTAACAGGGGTCAAGAGACCCAGTACTTC	CASSLSNRGQETQYF
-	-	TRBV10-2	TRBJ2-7	TGCGCCAGCAGTGAGTGGACCGCGGAGGAGCAGTACTTC	CASSEWTAEEQYF
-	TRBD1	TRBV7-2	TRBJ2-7	TGTGCCAGCAGCTTACGGACAGGGGTCTCCTACGAGCAGTACTTC	CASSLRTGVSYEQYF
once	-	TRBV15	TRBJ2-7	TGTGCCACCAGCAGAGATCGAGAACTCTACGAGCAGTACTTC	CATSRDRELYEQYF